This T cell receptor (beta chain) appears in the sequencing data of a study of Graves' ophthalmopathy and Graves' hyperthyroidism. Pregnant or lactating patients and those with other autoimmune diseases or uncontrolled infections were excluded. Amplification of TCR beta CDR3 regions used RNA transcripts. The authors performed first-round RT-PCR with HTBI primers and then a second-round multiplex PCR. Using its own MiXCR run on the multiplex PCR reads, TCRdb lists one record per CDR3 protein. Seen here are tens of thousands of distinct CDR3 sequences, approximately 50% observed once, and the top ten hold over 4%. The sample comprised peripheral blood. This clonotype was obtained from an adult woman with Graves' ophthalmopathy.

CDR3 protein: CASSARGGLSHEQYF. In nucleotides, the CDR3 is TGTGCCAGCAGTGCCCGAGGTGGGCTGTCTCACGAGCAGTACTTC. The chain carries TRBV25-1 and TRBJ2-7; D gene uncertain. The CDR3 is 15 residues long. V dropped 4 bases and J dropped 5 bases, with 18 bases sitting between them. CDR1 and CDR2 from the germline V gene are MGHDK and SYGVNS.